A selection of T cell receptor beta chains follows, all from one sample in a study of T cell responses to AZD1222 COVID-19 vaccine. Only in-frame clones appear in the TCRdb table, and some are missing; sequencing was by immunoSEQ multiplex PCR. This table holds around 71,000 clones, around four fifths found once. This sample comprised peripheral blood, obtained on day 0 of AZD1222 vaccination. These receptors originate from an adult in good health. Each CDR3 is given with its conserved first and last residue. The order of the fields is D gene, J gene, V gene, clone size, CDR3 protein, CDR3 DNA. A D gene is named only where the DNA matches it firmly. The size entry is marked missing in some rows and otherwise reads once, few, many or a size class.

D: .; J: TRBJ2-7; V: TRBV29-1; size: .; CDR3: CSVQGAGTAPEHYF; DNA: TGCAGCGTTCAAGGGGCCGGGACGGCACCGGAGCATTACTTC
D: TRBD2; J: TRBJ2-1; V: TRBV15; size: .; CDR3: CATSGGGDHEQFF; DNA: TGTGCCACCAGCGGTGGGGGGGACCATGAGCAGTTCTTC
D: TRBD1; J: TRBJ1-6; V: TRBV19; size: .; CDR3: CASSTTGGESPLHF; DNA: TGTGCCAGTAGTACGACAGGGGGCGAATCACCCCTCCACTTT
D: TRBD1; J: TRBJ1-2; V: TRBV3-1/TRBV3-2; size: .; CDR3: CASSQDWTGRNGYTF; DNA: TGTGCCAGCAGCCAAGATTGGACAGGGAGGAATGGCTACACCTTC
D: TRBD2; J: TRBJ2-3; V: TRBV5-5; size: .; CDR3: CASSWETSGRRDTQYF; DNA: TGTGCCAGCAGCTGGGAGACCAGCGGGAGGAGAGATACGCAGTATTTT
D: .; J: TRBJ2-7; V: TRBV5-6; size: .; CDR3: CASSSGSGVRYEQYF; DNA: TGTGCCAGCAGCTCAGGGTCGGGAGTTCGGTACGAGCAGTACTTC
D: .; J: TRBJ1-2; V: TRBV19; size: .; CDR3: CASSDTPEVGLGYTF; DNA: TGTGCCAGTAGTGACACCCCAGAAGTTGGATTGGGCTACACCTTC
D: TRBD2; J: TRBJ2-1; V: TRBV24-1; size: .; CDR3: CATSPGQGLAGGTYNEQFF; DNA: TGTGCCACCAGTCCCGGACAGGGACTAGCGGGAGGAACCTACAATGAGCAGTTCTTC
D: .; J: TRBJ2-1; V: TRBV20-1; size: once; CDR3: CSARSTPRQFF; DNA: TGCAGTGCTAGATCAACCCCACGGCAGTTCTTC
D: .; J: TRBJ1-5; V: TRBV2; size: .; CDR3: CASSDKGGNQPQHF; DNA: TGTGCCAGCAGTGACAAGGGCGGCAATCAGCCCCAGCATTTT
D: TRBD2; J: TRBJ2-1; V: TRBV10-3; size: .; CDR3: CAIRSSGNADEQFF; DNA: TGTGCCATCAGGTCTAGCGGTAACGCCGATGAGCAGTTCTTC
D: TRBD2; J: TRBJ2-1; V: TRBV5-5; size: .; CDR3: CASSLPGRRGASGNLNEQFF; DNA: TGTGCCAGCAGCTTGCCCGGGCGGCGGGGTGCTAGCGGGAACCTTAATGAGCAGTTCTTC
D: .; J: TRBJ2-7; V: TRBV6-5; size: once; CDR3: CASSYRDKTYEQYF; DNA: TGTGCCAGCAGTTATCGGGACAAGACTTACGAGCAGTACTTC
D: .; J: TRBJ2-5; V: TRBV19; size: once; CDR3: CASSRGFRGETQYF; DNA: TGTGCCAGTAGTCGAGGTTTCAGAGGGGAGACCCAGTACTTC
D: TRBD1; J: TRBJ2-3; V: TRBV5-4; size: .; CDR3: CASSPGTGWGTDTQYF; DNA: TGTGCCAGCAGCCCTGGGACAGGATGGGGCACAGATACGCAGTATTTT
D: .; J: TRBJ2-7; V: TRBV6-2/TRBV6-3; size: .; CDR3: CASSRQGGGTYEQYF; DNA: TGTGCCAGCAGCCGCCAGGGAGGGGGTACCTACGAGCAGTACTTC
D: .; J: TRBJ2-5; V: TRBV6-2/TRBV6-3; size: few; CDR3: CASSRMYQETQYF; DNA: TGTGCCAGCAGTCGGATGTACCAAGAGACCCAGTACTTC
D: .; J: TRBJ2-2; V: TRBV12-5; size: .; CDR3: CASGLSQSARGADTGELFF; DNA: TGTGCTAGTGGTTTGTCTCAATCGGCGAGGGGGGCCGACACCGGGGAGCTGTTTTTT
D: TRBD1; J: TRBJ1-2; V: TRBV5-1; size: .; CDR3: CASSSQQGAGGYTF; DNA: TGCGCCAGCAGTTCTCAACAGGGGGCGGGTGGCTACACCTTC
D: .; J: TRBJ1-1; V: TRBV6-6; size: .; CDR3: CASAGVGTEAFF; DNA: TGTGCCAGCGCCGGTGTGGGCACTGAAGCTTTCTTT